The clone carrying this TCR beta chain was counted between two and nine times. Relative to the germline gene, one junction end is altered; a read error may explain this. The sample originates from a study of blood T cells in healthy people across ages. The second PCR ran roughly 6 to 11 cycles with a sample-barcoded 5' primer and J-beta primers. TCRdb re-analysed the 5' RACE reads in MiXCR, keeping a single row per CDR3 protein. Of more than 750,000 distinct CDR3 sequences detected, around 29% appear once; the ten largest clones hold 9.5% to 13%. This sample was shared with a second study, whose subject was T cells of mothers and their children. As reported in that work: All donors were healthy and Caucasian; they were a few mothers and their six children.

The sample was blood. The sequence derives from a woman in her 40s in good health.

CDR3 protein: CASRLGPAGGPEETQYF. The CDR3 bases are TGTGCCAGCAGATTAGGGCCAGCGGGGGGGCCAGAGGAGACCCAGTACTTC. The V and J genes are TRBV7-2 and TRBJ2-5; 10 bases are a match to TRBD2. From germline, CDR1 is SGHTA and CDR2 FQGNSA. This CDR3 contains 17 residues.